This paragraph covers one TCR beta chain sequence. The data derive from a study of blood T cell repertoires in COVID-19. Turning to the study itself: The United States, Italy and Spain were the sources of the acute and convalescent COVID-19 samples. Sources were T cells, B-cell-depleted T cells, or PBMCs; the material itself was cDNA or gDNA.

Source study methods: Nucleated cell number was recorded as an estimate derived from reference gene primer amplification. The method was immunoSEQ multiplex PCR; TCRdb's version includes in-frame clones alone and lacks a portion of them. D and trimming come from the DNA, and the V and J calls and clone size come from that table. The table lists about 160,000 clones, roughly 80% of them singletons. The germline V gene has CDR1 SGHNT and CDR2 YYREEE (reference sequence). Trimming left V 4 bases short and J 0 bases short, with 17 bases between. The CDR3 covers 17 residues. This TCR was recovered from an older man with acute or convalescent COVID-19. Sequenced: peripheral blood. This rearrangement joins TRBV5-4 to TRBJ2-1; D may be TRBD2 (5 bases). CDR3 sequence: CASSLDVVDSSYNEQFF. CDR3 in DNA: TGTGCCAGCAGCCTGGACGTTGTGGACTCCTCCTACAATGAGCAGTTCTTC.